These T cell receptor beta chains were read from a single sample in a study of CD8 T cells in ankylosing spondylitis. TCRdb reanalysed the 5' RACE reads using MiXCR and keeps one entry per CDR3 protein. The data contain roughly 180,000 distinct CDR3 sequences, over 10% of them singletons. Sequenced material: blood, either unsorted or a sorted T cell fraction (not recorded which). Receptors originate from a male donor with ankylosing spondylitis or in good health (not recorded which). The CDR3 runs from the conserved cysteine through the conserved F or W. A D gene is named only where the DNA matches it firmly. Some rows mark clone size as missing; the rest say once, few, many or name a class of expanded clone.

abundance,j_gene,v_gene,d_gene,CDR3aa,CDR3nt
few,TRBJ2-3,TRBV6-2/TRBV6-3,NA,CASSGDTTDTQYF,TGTGCCAGCAGTGGGGACACCACAGATACGCAGTATTTT
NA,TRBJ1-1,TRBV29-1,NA,CSVLGGEDTEAFF,TGCAGCGTCCTGGGAGGGGAGGACACTGAAGCTTTCTTT
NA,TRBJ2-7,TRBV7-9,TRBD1,CASSLLGQGSSYEQYF,TGTGCCAGCAGCTTATTAGGACAGGGGAGCTCCTACGAGCAGTACTTC
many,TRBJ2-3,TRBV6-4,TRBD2,CASSPTSGEGDTQYF,TGTGCCAGCAGTCCAACTAGCGGGGAGGGAGATACGCAGTATTTT
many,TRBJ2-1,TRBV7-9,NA,CASSPPSGEISYNEQFF,TGTGCCAGCAGCCCACCCTCTGGCGAAATCTCCTACAATGAGCAGTTCTTC
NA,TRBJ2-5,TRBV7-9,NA,CASSPQGSQETQYF,TGTGCCAGCAGCCCGCAAGGCAGTCAAGAGACCCAGTACTTC
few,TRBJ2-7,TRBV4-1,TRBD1,CASSHRTGSSYEQYF,TGCGCCAGCAGCCACCGGACAGGTAGTTCCTACGAGCAGTACTTC
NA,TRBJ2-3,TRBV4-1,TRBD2,CASSPWASGGNTQYF,TGCGCCAGCAGCCCCTGGGCTAGCGGTGGTAATACGCAGTATTTT
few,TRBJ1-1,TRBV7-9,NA,CASSLDRAGYGTEAFF,TGTGCCAGCAGCTTAGATCGTGCGGGCTACGGCACTGAAGCTTTCTTT
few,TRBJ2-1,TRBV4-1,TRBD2,CASSQDPPRGGWDEQFF,TGCGCCAGCAGCCAAGATCCACCCCGGGGGGGCTGGGATGAGCAGTTCTTC
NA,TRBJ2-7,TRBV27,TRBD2,CASSLISGAYYEQYF,TGTGCCAGCAGTTTAATTAGCGGGGCCTACTACGAGCAGTACTTC
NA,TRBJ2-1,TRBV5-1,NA,CASRADNEQFF,TGCGCCAGCAGGGCAGACAATGAGCAGTTCTTC
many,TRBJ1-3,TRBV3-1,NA,CASSPAGNTIYF,TGTGCCAGCAGCCCGGCGGGAAACACCATATATTTT
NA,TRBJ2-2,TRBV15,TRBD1,CATSSDRASNTGELFF,TGTGCCACCAGCAGCGACAGGGCGTCGAACACCGGGGAGCTGTTTTTT
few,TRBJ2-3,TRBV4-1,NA,CASSQEQGVGSDTDTQYF,TGCGCCAGCAGCCAAGAGCAAGGGGTAGGCTCCGACACAGATACGCAGTATTTT
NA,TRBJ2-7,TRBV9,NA,CASSQEAYSYEQYF,TGTGCCAGCAGTCAAGAGGCCTACTCCTACGAGCAGTACTTC
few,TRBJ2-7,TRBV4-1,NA,CASSLRDPTEQYF,TGCGCCAGCAGCCTCCGGGACCCGACCGAGCAGTACTTC
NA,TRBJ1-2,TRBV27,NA,CASSLFWRDWMNGYTF,TGTGCCAGCAGTTTATTTTGGCGGGATTGGATGAATGGCTACACCTTC
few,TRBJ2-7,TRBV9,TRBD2,CASSIGTSGTYEQYF,TGTGCCAGCAGCATCGGGACTAGCGGCACCTACGAGCAGTACTTC
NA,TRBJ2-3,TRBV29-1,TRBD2,CSVLSWTSQNTDTQYF,TGCAGCGTCTTGAGTTGGACTAGCCAAAACACAGATACGCAGTATTTT
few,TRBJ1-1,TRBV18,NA,CASSPPPVVNTEAFF,TGTGCCAGCTCACCACCGCCCGTGGTTAACACTGAAGCTTTCTTT
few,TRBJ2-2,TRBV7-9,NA,CASRTSGTGELFF,TGTGCCAGCAGGACTAGTGGGACCGGGGAGCTGTTTTTT
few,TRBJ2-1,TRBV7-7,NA,CASSLSPGDKQFF,TGTGCCAGCAGCCTTAGTCCTGGGGACAAGCAGTTCTTC
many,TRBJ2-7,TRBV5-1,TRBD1,CASSSGTGSYEQYF,TGCGCCAGCAGTTCCGGGACAGGGTCCTACGAGCAGTACTTC
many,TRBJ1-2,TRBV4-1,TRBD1,CASSQDLVGTGNGYTF,TGCGCCAGCAGCCAAGATCTCGTCGGGACAGGGAATGGCTACACCTTC
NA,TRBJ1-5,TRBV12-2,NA,CASRLFTGTGDNQPQHF,TGTGCAAGTCGCTTATTTACGGGGACAGGGGACAATCAGCCCCAGCATTTT